The clone carrying this T cell receptor (beta chain) has a handful of counts. These data originate in a study of response to subunit inactivated influenza vaccine. TCRdb recomputed calls from the RT-PCR reads with MiXCR, one row per CDR3 protein. This table has roughly 190,000 distinct CDR3 sequences, more than 10% appearing once. Per germline, CDR1 MNHEY and CDR2 SMNVEV (reference sequence). The CDR3 contains 15 residues. V shed 3 bases and J shed 2 bases, with 14 bases lying between them. These same data were also listed under a study on T cells expressing NK-cell markers. That work states: With UMIs, 5'RACE template switching was used to make TCR beta cDNA. CD3+CD56+NKG2C+, CD3+CD56+NKG2C- and CD3+CD56-NKG2C+ T cells, once sorted, supplied the TCR beta repertoires. HCMV seropositivity marked most of the eight sequenced donors; one was seronegative. A handful of donors likewise had their CD3+CD56-NKG2C+ fraction led by these clonotypes. Specificity for HCMV among expanded NKG2C+ T cell clones was not established.

The rearrangement joins TRBV27 to TRBJ2-7, with a possible D match to TRBD1 (6 bases). Specimen: CD8+ T cells sorted from PBMCs, collected about 11 days after vaccination. This TCR derives from a man in his fifties or sixties who received an inactivated influenza vaccine. The CDR3 loop is CASSFGRQAAYEQYF. CDR3 in DNA: TGTGCCAGCAGTTTTGGTCGACAGGCTGCCTACGAGCAGTACTTC.